The 7 T cell receptor beta chains below all came from one sample that was sequenced in a study of CD4+ T cells in melanoma. The repertoire was sequenced with immunoSEQ multiplex PCR; TCRdb's copy has only in-frame clones and lacks some. The sample includes 9,100 or so clones, 55% to 75% of them seen just once. The sample comprised tumor tissue. Source of these receptors: a human donor with melanoma.

The rearrangement joins TRBV9 to TRBJ2-3; D unclear. The V gene's germline CDR1 is SGDLS and CDR2 YYNGEE. V was cut by 4 bases and J by 2 bases, with 14 bases left in between. The CDR3 is made up of 15 amino acids. The CDR3 sequence: CASSSRADITDTQYF. The CDR3 DNA follows: TGTGCCAGCAGCTCCCGGGCAGACATCACAGATACGCAGTATTTT.

The V and J genes are TRBV10-3 and TRBJ2-7, with D perhaps TRBD1 (5 bases). Germline assignment: CDR1 ENHRY and CDR2 SYGVKD. Trimming removed 4 bases from V and 2 bases from J, with 12 bases in between. The CDR3 has 14 amino acids. CDR3 sequence (DNA): TGTGCCATCAGTGTCCGACAGTCAACCTACGAGCAGTACTTC. It yields the protein CAISVRQSTYEQYF.

The J gene is TRBJ2-3, the V gene TRBV7-3; 10 bases align to TRBD2. The V and J ends lost 5 bases and 3 bases, in that order; junction bases with no gene match: 2. Germline CDR1 and CDR2: SGHTA and FQGTGA. This CDR3 is built from 14 residues. The CDR3 reads CASSLAGATDTQYF. CDR3 bases: TGTGCCAGCAGCCTAGCGGGGGCTACAGATACGCAGTATTTT. Complete variable domain (other parts from reference TRBV7-3 and TRBJ2-3): GAGVSQTPSNKVTEKGKYVELRCDPISGHTALYWYRQSLGQGPEFLIYFQGTGAADDSGLPNDRFFAVRPEGSVSTLKIQRTERGDSAVYLCASSLAGATDTQYFGPGTRLTVL.

The V gene is TRBV6-5, the J gene TRBJ1-2, with unresolved D. The CDR3 consists of 13 residues. The germline V gene encodes CDR1 MNHEY and CDR2 SVGAGI. V was shortened by 8 bases and J by 0 bases, with 10 bases between the two germline ends. This CDR3 reads CASFSTSNYGYTF. CDR3 DNA: TGTGCCAGCTTCAGCACTTCTAACTATGGCTACACCTTC.

The V gene is TRBV7-9, the J gene TRBJ1-2; TRBD1 might be the D (6 bases). The ends were cut back, 0 bases at V and 3 bases at J, with 14 bases in the middle. Germline CDR1 reads SEHNR; CDR2 reads FQNEAQ (reference sequence). The CDR3 runs 16 residues. As DNA, the CDR3 is TGTGCCAGCAGCTTAGCCCCCCAGGGGAAGGACTATGGCTACACCTTC. Translation: CASSLAPQGKDYGYTF. The full variable domain, with the rest looked up from reference TRBV7-9 and TRBJ1-2, is DTGVSQNPRHKITKRGQNVTFRCDPISEHNRLYWYRQTLGQGPEFLTYFQNEAQLEKSRLLSDRFSAERPKGSFSTLEIQRTEQGDSAMYLCASSLAPQGKDYGYTFGSGTRLTVV.

This sequence joins TRBV11-2 and TRBJ2-7; tentatively, D is TRBD2 (7 bases). This CDR3 spans 17 amino acids. V gave up 5 bases and J gave up 4 bases, with 24 bases separating them. Germline-derived CDR1 and CDR2 are SGHAT and FQNNGV. The CDR3 is CASSQDPVGGASYEQYF. Written as DNA, the CDR3 is TGTGCCAGCAGCCAGGACCCCGTGGGGGGGGCGTCTTACGAGCAGTACTTC.

The rearrangement uses TRBV7-8 and TRBJ2-7, with D perhaps TRBD1 (5 bases). The ends were cut back, 3 bases at V and 3 bases at J, with 18 bases in the middle. This CDR3 region has 16 residues. The germline CDR1 and CDR2 sequences are SGHVS and FQNEAQ. The CDR3, as DNA: TGTGCCAGCAGCTTTGTGAAGGGGATAGGGTACTACGAGCAGTACTTC. It encodes CASSFVKGIGYYEQYF. The complete variable domain, with remaining parts taken from reference TRBV7-8 and TRBJ2-7, reads GAGVSQSPRYKVAKRGQDVALRCDPISGHVSLFWYQQALGQGPEFLTYFQNEAQLDKSGLPSDRFFAERPEGSVSTLKIQRTQQEDSAVYLCASSFVKGIGYYEQYFGPGTRLTVT.